Listed below are T cell receptor beta chains from one sample, sequenced in a study of T cells after yellow fever vaccination. MiXCR, run by TCRdb on the 5' RACE reads, gives a single entry per CDR3 protein. This sample carries about 240,000 distinct CDR3 sequences, 6% to 7.5% of them seen once, and the ten largest clones take roughly 0.86%. The specimen comprised CD4+ T cells sorted from PBMCs, sampled 15 days after the yellow fever booster vaccination. Source of these receptors: a man younger than 40 who received the YFV17D yellow fever vaccine. The CDR3 runs from the conserved cysteine through the conserved F or W. A D gene is named only where the DNA matches it firmly. Where a row states a size, it is once, few, many or the class of an expanded clone; other rows omit it.

many	TRBV5-1	TRBJ1-4	NA	CASSLGYNEKLFF	TGCGCCAGCAGCTTGGGGTACAATGAAAAACTGTTTTTT
many	TRBV5-1	TRBJ2-7	TRBD1	CASSWGQGRRDEQYF	TGCGCCAGCAGCTGGGGACAGGGTCGGAGGGACGAGCAGTACTTC
many	TRBV27	TRBJ2-2	NA	CASSPYPGELFF	TGTGCCAGCAGTCCTTACCCCGGGGAGCTGTTTTTT
NA	TRBV28	TRBJ1-3	TRBD1	CASRPSTGGFARNTIYF	TGTGCCAGCAGACCAAGCACAGGGGGCTTTGCCCGAAACACCATATATTTT
NA	TRBV12-5	TRBJ2-2	NA	CASGLDIPGLYTGELFF	TGTGCTAGTGGTTTGGATATCCCGGGACTCTACACCGGGGAGCTGTTTTTT
NA	TRBV19	TRBJ2-1	NA	CASSIFRISGTNEQFF	TGTGCCAGTAGTATTTTCAGAATCTCCGGTACCAATGAGCAGTTCTTC
many	TRBV5-4	TRBJ2-3	TRBD2	CASSKGLAGERDTQYF	TGTGCCAGCAGCAAAGGACTAGCGGGAGAAAGGGATACGCAGTATTTT
NA	TRBV20-1	TRBJ2-1	TRBD2	CSASDQLLAGTYNEQFF	TGCAGTGCTAGTGACCAATTGCTAGCGGGGACTTACAATGAGCAGTTCTTC
many	TRBV20-1	TRBJ1-5	NA	CSAPSGGSNQPQHF	TGCAGTGCTCCCTCGGGGGGCAGCAATCAGCCCCAGCATTTT
many	TRBV29-1	TRBJ2-2	NA	CSVNRAHTGELFF	TGCAGCGTTAACAGGGCGCACACCGGGGAGCTGTTTTTT
many	TRBV21-1	TRBJ2-5	NA	CASSKEPQGETQYF	TGTGCCAGCAGCAAAGAGCCACAGGGAGAGACCCAGTACTTC
many	TRBV2	TRBJ1-1	NA	CASSEAPSDTEAFF	TGTGCCAGCAGTGAAGCGCCCTCTGACACTGAAGCTTTCTTT
NA	TRBV2	TRBJ2-2	NA	CASGGRSANTGELFF	TGTGCCAGCGGCGGACGGTCCGCGAACACCGGGGAGCTGTTTTTT
many	TRBV20-1	TRBJ2-3	NA	CSAGPSVVELADTQYF	TGCAGTGCTGGGCCTTCGGTCGTGGAGCTGGCAGATACGCAGTATTTT
many	TRBV7-2	TRBJ1-1	NA	CASSLVAPPGPFF	TGTGCCAGCAGCTTAGTGGCGCCCCCCGGGCCTTTCTTT
NA	TRBV30	TRBJ1-2	NA	CAWSATGVKSYGYTF	TGTGCCTGGAGCGCCACGGGGGTTAAAAGCTATGGCTACACCTTC